Listed here is a single T cell receptor beta chain. This sample was included in a study of shared clonotypes between healthy human individuals. Produced via immunoSEQ multiplex PCR; TCRdb's table is partial and in-frame only. The table lists more than 2 million clones, almost 96% of them singletons. The TCR originated in a man aged 18-30 years in good health. Sequences were obtained from naive CD4+ T cells sorted from blood. Documented subset: CD45RA+ positively selected.

The DNA for the CDR3 is TGTGCCAGCAGTTACTCGAGCGTGGGCTCCTACGAGCAGTACTTC. Translating gives CASSYSSVGSYEQYF. The chain links TRBV6-5 to TRBJ2-7; no reliable D call. CDR3 size: 15 residues. The germline CDR1 and CDR2 sequences are MNHEY and SVGAGI. Trimming took off 0 bases at V and 0 bases at J, with 9 bases between the two ends.